This is a list of T cell receptor beta chains from one sample in a study of blood T cells in healthy people across ages. TCRdb used MiXCR to reprocess the 5' RACE reads, holding one entry per CDR3 protein. The data contain hundreds of thousands of distinct CDR3 sequences, around 42% of them singletons. The material sequenced was blood. The receptor set was obtained from a man in his fifties or sixties in good health. CDR3s include the opening cysteine and the closing phenylalanine or tryptophan. Each record gives: clone size, V gene, D gene, J gene, CDR3 DNA, CDR3 protein. D genes are given only for firm matches. The size entry is marked missing in some rows and otherwise reads once, few, many or a size class.

few	TRBV29-1	-	TRBJ1-2	TGCAGCGTTCTCAGCAGCGATCGACAGGCTAATGGCTACACCTTC	CSVLSSDRQANGYTF
-	TRBV11-2	-	TRBJ2-7	TGTGCCAGCAGCTTAGGCCTACCTGAGCAGTACTTC	CASSLGLPEQYF
-	TRBV7-9	-	TRBJ2-7	TGTGCCAGCAGCTCTGGACAGACTACCTACGAGCAGTACTTC	CASSSGQTTYEQYF
-	TRBV5-6	TRBD1	TRBJ2-1	TGTGCCAGCAGTTTCGAGGGGGCCTCCTCCTACAATGAGCAGTTCTTC	CASSFEGASSYNEQFF
once	TRBV20-1	-	TRBJ2-7	TGCGGTGCTAGAGTTATGAAAACAGGTGCCCACGAGCAGTACTTC	CGARVMKTGAHEQYF
-	TRBV5-1	-	TRBJ2-5	TGCGCCAGCAGAGAACAGACCTCTTCCCAAGAGACCCAGTACTTC	CASREQTSSQETQYF
-	TRBV3-1	-	TRBJ2-1	TGTGCCAGCAGCCAAGACCAGAGCCCCTACAATGAGCAGTTCTTC	CASSQDQSPYNEQFF
-	TRBV18	TRBD1	TRBJ2-7	TGTGCCAGCTCAACGGTGGGGACAGGGACGAACGAGCAGTACTTC	CASSTVGTGTNEQYF
few	TRBV18	TRBD1	TRBJ2-7	TGTGCCAGCTCAGTTACAGGGGGCATTGGCTACGAGCAGTACTTC	CASSVTGGIGYEQYF
-	TRBV6-5	-	TRBJ2-3	TGTGCCAGCAGTTCAATCAGGGGTAGGGATACGCAGTATTTT	CASSSIRGRDTQYF
few	TRBV6-6	-	TRBJ2-4	TGTGCCAGCAGTCTAAGGGACATTCAGTACTTC	CASSLRDIQYF
-	TRBV7-9	TRBD1	TRBJ2-1	TGTGCCAGCAGCTCACCCAGCCTACGGATTGACAGGGGGGAAGGGGATGAGCAGTTCTTC	CASSSPSLRIDRGEGDEQFF
once	TRBV29-1	TRBD1	TRBJ2-5	TGCAGCGTGGGACAGGTCACATACCAAGAGACCCAGTACTTC	CSVGQVTYQETQYF
-	TRBV6-5	-	TRBJ1-2	TGTGCCAGCAGTTACGACCGGGGGAGGGGTTCCGGCTACACCTTC	CASSYDRGRGSGYTF
few	TRBV6-2/TRBV6-3	-	TRBJ1-5	TGTGCCAGCAGTACTTCCACACAACAGGCTAACAATCAGCCCCAGCATTTT	CASSTSTQQANNQPQHF
-	TRBV4-1	-	TRBJ1-1	TGCGCCAGCAGCCACGGGGGTGAGGACACTGAAGCTTTCTTT	CASSHGGEDTEAFF
-	TRBV12-3/TRBV12-4	-	TRBJ1-2	TGTGCCAGCAGCCCCGGGATCTCTTATGGCTACACCTTC	CASSPGISYGYTF
few	TRBV4-3	TRBD1	TRBJ2-3	TGCGCCAGCAGCCAAGGACCGGGACAGGGCACAGATACGCAGTATTTT	CASSQGPGQGTDTQYF
-	TRBV7-2	TRBD2	TRBJ2-1	TGTGCCAGCAGTTTTACGGGGGGGCGATACAATGAGCAGTTCTTC	CASSFTGGRYNEQFF
-	TRBV7-3	-	TRBJ1-2	TGTGCCAGCACTCAAGACAGCAACTATGGCTACACCTTC	CASTQDSNYGYTF
-	TRBV7-6	TRBD1	TRBJ1-2	TGTGCCAGCAGCCAGGGGGTCGGCTATGGCTACACCTTC	CASSQGVGYGYTF
many	TRBV29-1	-	TRBJ2-4	TGCAGCGGGCGGGACGCCAATCCCCCAATTCAGTACTTC	CSGRDANPPIQYF
-	TRBV29-1	-	TRBJ1-5	TGCAGCGTTCGGGCGGATAGCAATCAGCCCCAGCATTTT	CSVRADSNQPQHF
-	TRBV6-1	TRBD2	TRBJ2-5	TGTGCCAGCAGTGAAGGGACCTGGGGACTAGCGGGGGGAGAGACCCAGTACTTC	CASSEGTWGLAGGETQYF
-	TRBV2	-	TRBJ2-1	TGTGCCAGCAGTGAAGTGGGGGCGCCTTTAGTGGAGCAGTTCTTC	CASSEVGAPLVEQFF